Shown below are 5 T cell receptor beta chains from a single sample sequenced in a study of a mutant IDH1 vaccine in newly diagnosed glioma. No antigens are known for them. Profiled with immunoSEQ multiplex PCR; TCRdb holds only in-frame clones, not every one. This sample carries around 130,000 clones, roughly 77% of them seen once, and the ten largest clones take 5.5%. The time point denotes: week 11, during vaccination. The study gave 300 ug of mutant IDH1 20-mer peptide per vaccine dose, with topical imiquimod. Sequenced material: PBMCs, taken from a glioma patient whose treatment included an IDH1 peptide vaccine. The receptors derive from a man in his forties or fifties with glioma.

V is TRBV7-2 and J is TRBJ2-1; maybe TRBD2 (5 bases). Deletions cut 3 bases from V and 0 bases from J, with 9 bases between. Germline lookup yields CDR1 SGHTA and CDR2 FQGNSA. This CDR3 is built from 15 residues. The DNA of the CDR3 is TGTGCCAGCAGCTTCCGAGGGAGCTCCTACAATGAGCAGTTCTTC. Amino acids: CASSFRGSSYNEQFF.

The CDR3 reads CAWGGQGATQYF. CDR3 nucleotide sequence: TGTGCCTGGGGGGGACAGGGGGCTACGCAGTATTTT. The chain joins TRBV30 to TRBJ2-3; 12 positions agree with TRBD1. CDR3 length equals 12 residues. The V and J ends lost 5 bases and 8 bases, in that order; junction bases with no gene match: 2. Germline CDR1 is GTSNPN and CDR2 is SVGIG (reference sequence).

This clone occurred a few times. The chain uses TRBV18 and TRBJ1-4; 9 positions match TRBD1. The CDR3 is 14 residues long. V was clipped by 4 bases and J by 7 bases; unmatched bases: 4. Germline loops: CDR1 KGHSH, CDR2 LQKENI. The CDR3 nucleotides read TGTGCCAGCTCACAACCGGGACAGGGTGAAAAACTGTTTTTT. This sequence encodes CASSQPGQGEKLFF.

This rearrangement joins TRBV20-1 to TRBJ2-7; D gene unclear. Germline loops: CDR1 DFQATT, CDR2 SNEGSKA (reference sequence). This CDR3 is built from 11 residues. The germline V and J ends were trimmed by 6 bases and 6 bases, with 12 bases remaining between them. The CDR3 DNA reads TGCAGTGCCGGCGTGTCGACCGAGCAGTACTTC. Its protein product is CSAGVSTEQYF.

The chain recombines TRBV2 with TRBJ1-6; 8 bases agree with TRBD1. CDR3 length: 17 residues. Trimming cost V 1 base and J 3 bases; bases outside gene matches: 5. CDR1 is SNHLY, CDR2 FYNNEI, per germline. The CDR3 nucleotides are TGTGCCAGCAGTGAAGGGACAGGGACGTACTATAATTCACCCCTCCACTTT. It codes for CASSEGTGTYYNSPLHF.